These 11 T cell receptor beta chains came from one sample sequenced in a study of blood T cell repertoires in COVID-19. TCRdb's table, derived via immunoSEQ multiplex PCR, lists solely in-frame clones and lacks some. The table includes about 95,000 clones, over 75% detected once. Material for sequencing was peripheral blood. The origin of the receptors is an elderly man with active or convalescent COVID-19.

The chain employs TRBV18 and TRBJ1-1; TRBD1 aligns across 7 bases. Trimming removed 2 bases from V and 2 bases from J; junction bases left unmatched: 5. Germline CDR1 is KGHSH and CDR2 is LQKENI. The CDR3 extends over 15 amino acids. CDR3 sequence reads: CASSPGQGVNTEAFF. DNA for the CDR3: TGTGCCAGCTCACCAGGGCAGGGGGTTAACACTGAAGCTTTCTTT. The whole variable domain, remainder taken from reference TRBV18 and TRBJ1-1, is NAGVMQNPRHLVRRRGQEARLRCSPMKGHSHVYWYRQLPEEGLKFMVYLQKENIIDESGMPKERFSAEFPKEGPSILRIQQVVRGDSAAYFCASSPGQGVNTEAFFGQGTRLTVV.

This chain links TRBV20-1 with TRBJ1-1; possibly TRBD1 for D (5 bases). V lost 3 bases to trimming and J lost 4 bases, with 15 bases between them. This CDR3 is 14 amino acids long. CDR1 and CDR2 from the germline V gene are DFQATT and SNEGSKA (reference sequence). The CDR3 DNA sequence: TGCAGTGCTAGTCGGGGCGGGAGGGGCACTGAAGCTTTCTTT. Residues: CSASRGGRGTEAFF.

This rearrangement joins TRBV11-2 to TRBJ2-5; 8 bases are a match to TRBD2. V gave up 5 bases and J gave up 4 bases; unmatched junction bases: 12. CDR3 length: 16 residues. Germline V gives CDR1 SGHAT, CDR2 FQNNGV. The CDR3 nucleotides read TGTGCCAGCAGCCTTGGTACGAAGGCGGGGGGAGAGACCCAGTACTTC. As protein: CASSLGTKAGGETQYF.

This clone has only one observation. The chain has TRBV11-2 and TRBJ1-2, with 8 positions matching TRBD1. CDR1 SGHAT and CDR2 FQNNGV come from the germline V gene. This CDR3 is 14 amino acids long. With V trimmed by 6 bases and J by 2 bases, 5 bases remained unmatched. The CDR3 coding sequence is TGTGCCAGCAGATCCGACAGGGGAAACTATGGCTACACCTTC. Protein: CASRSDRGNYGYTF.

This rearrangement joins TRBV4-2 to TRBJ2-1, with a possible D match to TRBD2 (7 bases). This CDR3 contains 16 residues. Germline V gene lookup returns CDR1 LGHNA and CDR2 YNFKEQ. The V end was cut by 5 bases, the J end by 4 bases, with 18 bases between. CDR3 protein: CASSLGAGAPYNEQFF. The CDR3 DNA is TGTGCCAGCAGCTTGGGTGCGGGGGCCCCATACAATGAGCAGTTCTTC.

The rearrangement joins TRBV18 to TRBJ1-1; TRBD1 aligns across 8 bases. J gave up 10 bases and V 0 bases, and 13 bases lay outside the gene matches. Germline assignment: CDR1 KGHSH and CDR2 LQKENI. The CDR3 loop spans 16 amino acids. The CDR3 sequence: CASSPPGQGAIYGAFF. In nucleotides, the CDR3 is TGTGCCAGCTCACCACCGGGGCAGGGGGCTATCTATGGAGCTTTCTTT.

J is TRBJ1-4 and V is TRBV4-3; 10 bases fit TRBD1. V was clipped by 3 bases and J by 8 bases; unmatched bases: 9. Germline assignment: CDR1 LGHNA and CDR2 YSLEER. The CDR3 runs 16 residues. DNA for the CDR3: TGCGCCAGCAGCCACGAACAGACAGGGGGCGGAGAAAAACTGTTTTTT. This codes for CASSHEQTGGGEKLFF.

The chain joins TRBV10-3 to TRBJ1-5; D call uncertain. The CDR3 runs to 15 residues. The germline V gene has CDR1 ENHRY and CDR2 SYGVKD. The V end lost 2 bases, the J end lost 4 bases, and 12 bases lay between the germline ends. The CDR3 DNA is TGTGCCATCAGTGAGGGGGAGGGTGGAAATCAGCCCCAGCATTTT. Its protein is CAISEGEGGNQPQHF.

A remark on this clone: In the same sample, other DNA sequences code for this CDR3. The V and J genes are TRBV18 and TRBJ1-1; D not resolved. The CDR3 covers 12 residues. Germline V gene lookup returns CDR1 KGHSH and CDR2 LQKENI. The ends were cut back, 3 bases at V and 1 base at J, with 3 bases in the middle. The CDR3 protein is CASSPQNTEAFF. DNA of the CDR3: TGTGCCAGCTCACCTCAGAACACTGAAGCTTTCTTT.

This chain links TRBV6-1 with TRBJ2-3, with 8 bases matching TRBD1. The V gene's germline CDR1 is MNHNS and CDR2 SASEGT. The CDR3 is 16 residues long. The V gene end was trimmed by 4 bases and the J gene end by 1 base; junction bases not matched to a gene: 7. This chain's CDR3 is CASSGPGGDRTDTQYF. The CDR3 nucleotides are TGTGCCAGCAGTGGGCCAGGGGGCGACCGCACAGATACGCAGTATTTT.

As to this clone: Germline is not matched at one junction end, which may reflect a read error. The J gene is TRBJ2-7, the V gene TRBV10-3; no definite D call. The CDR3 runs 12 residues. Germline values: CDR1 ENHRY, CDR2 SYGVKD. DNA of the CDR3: TGTGCCGTCAGTCAGGTTACCTACGAGCAGTACTTC. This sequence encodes CAVSQVTYEQYF.